The clone carrying this T cell receptor (beta chain) has at least ten counts. Amplification of TCR beta CDR3 from genomic DNA used two-round multiplex PCR. Primers specific to each TRBV and TRBJ gene were used in first-round PCR. MiXCR, run by TCRdb on the multiplex PCR reads, gives a single entry per CDR3 protein. In the table there are about 8,500 distinct CDR3 sequences, 62% of which are singletons. The CDR3 runs 20 residues. V lost 0 bases to trimming and J lost 1 base, with 23 bases between them. The germline CDR1 and CDR2 sequences are SGHVS and FNYEAQ. These data originate in a study of prognosis after radiotherapy for stage I lung cancer.

This chain joins TRBV7-6 and TRBJ2-3; tentatively, D is TRBD2 (5 bases). The receptor was derived from a donor aged 50 or older with non-small cell lung cancer. The sample was PBMCs, taken before or after stereotactic body radiation therapy (not recorded which). The CDR3 region has the DNA TGTGCCAGCAGCTTAGCGTATCGGGGAAATCCGGCACGGGGCACAGATACGCAGTATTTT. As protein: CASSLAYRGNPARGTDTQYF.